These 17 T cell receptor beta chains were all obtained from the same sample, sequenced in a study of blood T cell repertoires in COVID-19. Generated by immunoSEQ multiplex PCR, the TCRdb table keeps only in-frame clones and is missing some. This table has 470,000 or so clones, 70% to 90% appearing once. Sequences were obtained from PBMCs or T cells enriched from blood (not recorded which). The origin of the receptors is a woman aged 18 to 35 with acute COVID-19.

Only a few counts were recorded for this clone. The genes are TRBV2 and TRBJ1-2, with D perhaps TRBD1 (6 bases). This CDR3 is 13 amino acids long. The V gene lost 7 bases and the J gene lost 7 bases, with 16 bases spanning the gap. CDR1 is SNHLY and CDR2 is FYNNEI in the germline V gene. The CDR3 reads CASKISGVAGYTF. The CDR3 DNA reads as TGTGCCAGCAAAATTTCAGGGGTTGCTGGCTACACCTTC.

This clone was counted once. The J gene is TRBJ2-7, the V gene TRBV7-9, with a weak D call TRBD2 (5 bases). Trimming stripped 5 bases from V and 5 bases from J, with 13 bases between. Germline-derived CDR1 and CDR2 are SEHNR and FQNEAQ (reference sequence). The CDR3 spans 13 residues. The CDR3 sequence is CASSKHTGNEQYF. The CDR3 coding sequence is TGTGCCAGCAGCAAACATACCGGGAACGAGCAGTACTTC.

The chain combines TRBV7-9 with TRBJ1-1; D gene unclear. The CDR3 spans 14 residues. V was clipped by 5 bases and J by 1 base, with 11 bases between them. Germline V gene lookup returns CDR1 SEHNR and CDR2 FQNEAQ (reference sequence). The CDR3 protein is CASSEQNWNTEAFF. The CDR3 nucleotides are TGTGCCAGCAGCGAACAGAATTGGAACACTGAAGCTTTCTTT.

The chain carries TRBV12-3 or TRBV12-4 and TRBJ1-2; 7 nucleotides agree with TRBD1. The CDR3 is 13 amino acids. V shed 7 bases and J 2 bases; nucleotides not matched to a gene: 4. In DNA form, the CDR3 reads TGTGCCAGCATCATACAGGGGAACTATGGCTACACCTTC. Amino acid sequence: CASIIQGNYGYTF.

A single count supports this clone. The rearrangement links TRBV19 to TRBJ2-1, with 12 bases that match TRBD2. From germline, CDR1 is LNHDA and CDR2 SQIVND (reference sequence). The CDR3 is 16 amino acids. V was pared by 1 base and J by 6 bases, with 4 bases of the junction left unmatched. The CDR3 DNA is TGTGCCAGTAGTATAGGGACGGGACTAGCGGGCAATGAGCAGTTCTTC. Its protein is CASSIGTGLAGNEQFF.

Only one count was recorded for this clone. The chain combines TRBV7-2 with TRBJ2-5; TRBD2 might be the D (6 bases). Deletions cut 2 bases from V and 4 bases from J, with 17 bases between. Germline V gene lookup returns CDR1 SGHTA and CDR2 FQGNSA. The CDR3 extends over 16 amino acids. CDR3 in DNA: TGTGCCAGCAGCTTAAATCCCCGGGAGTTCATAGAGACCCAGTACTTC. Protein product: CASSLNPREFIETQYF.

The J gene is TRBJ1-1, the V gene TRBV5-1, with 8 bases that match TRBD1. Germline CDR1 SGHRS, CDR2 YFSETQ. This CDR3 is built from 15 residues. V lost 3 bases and J lost 6; bases outside the gene matches: 10. The CDR3: CASSSEGTGFSEAFF. The CDR3 DNA follows: TGCGCCAGCAGCTCCGAAGGGACAGGTTTTTCTGAAGCTTTCTTT.

The chain uses TRBV2 and TRBJ2-1, with 10 bases that match TRBD1. V lost 9 bases and J lost 0; bases outside the gene matches: 5. Germline V lookup: CDR1 SNHLY, CDR2 FYNNEI. This CDR3 has 15 amino acids. As DNA, the CDR3 is TGTGCCAGAGAGGGACAGGGGAACTCCTACAATGAGCAGTTCTTC. This codes for CAREGQGNSYNEQFF.

The CDR3 DNA reads TGTGCCAGCAGCTTATCGGGGGTTAACACTGAAGCTTTCTTT. Translation: CASSLSGVNTEAFF. This chain connects TRBV7-3 to TRBJ1-1; weak D call: TRBD1 (5 bases). V was trimmed by 2 bases and J by 2 bases, leaving 9 bases between them. CDR1 and CDR2 from the germline V gene are SGHTA and FQGTGA. This CDR3 comprises 14 residues.

This sequence joins TRBV23-1 and TRBJ2-7; 8 positions match TRBD1. TRBV23-1 is an ORF; its function is uncertain. V lost 0 bases, J lost 2 bases, and 15 bases stayed unmatched. The CDR3 is made up of 19 amino acids. CDR3 loop: CASSQSGRQGRPSPYEQYF. DNA of the CDR3: TGCGCCAGCAGTCAATCGGGTAGACAGGGGCGCCCTAGCCCCTACGAGCAGTACTTC.

This clone was recorded once. V is TRBV11-3 and J is TRBJ2-1; D is uncertain. Looked up from germline, CDR1 is SGHNT and CDR2 is YENEEA. The CDR3 runs to 13 residues. Trimming removed 3 bases from V and 5 bases from J, with 8 bases in between. For the CDR3, the DNA is TGTGCCAGCAGCTTGGGCAGAAACAATGAGCAGTTCTTC. This sequence encodes CASSLGRNNEQFF.

This clone is a singleton in its sample. The chain links TRBV19 to TRBJ1-6; possible D gene TRBD1, 6 bases. Germline V lookup: CDR1 LNHDA, CDR2 SQIVND (reference sequence). V was cut by 5 bases and J by 1 base, with 15 bases left in between. CDR3 size: 17 residues. The CDR3 coding sequence is TGTGCCAGTAGTTCGCCTCCGACAGGTTCCTATAATTCACCCCTCCACTTT. Translation gives CASSSPPTGSYNSPLHF.

The chain couples TRBV28 to TRBJ2-1; 7 bases agree with TRBD2. The CDR3 sequence is 14 residues long. Germline CDR1 MDHEN, CDR2 SYDVKM. The V and J ends lost 7 bases and 7 bases, in that order; junction bases with no gene match: 10. The chain's CDR3 is CASTGGGPRNEQFF. The DNA for the CDR3 is TGTGCCAGCACGGGGGGAGGGCCGAGAAATGAGCAGTTCTTC.

The chain employs TRBV7-8 and TRBJ2-4, with TRBD1 identical over 7 bases. Germline CDR1 reads SGHVS; CDR2 reads FQNEAQ. V shed 2 bases and J 5 bases; nucleotides not matched to a gene: 3. This CDR3 is built from 14 residues. This CDR3 reads CASSLTQGENIQYF. CDR3 DNA sequence: TGTGCCAGCAGCTTAACTCAGGGGGAAAACATTCAGTACTTC.

The V and J genes are TRBV29-1 and TRBJ1-2; 8 bases are shared with TRBD1. Germline CDR1 and CDR2: SQVTM and ANQGSEA. V shed 4 bases, J shed 7 bases, and the junction held 5 bases outside the gene matches. This CDR3 has 12 residues. CDR3 sequence (DNA): TGCAGCGTTGCCGACAGGGGAGGTGGCTACACCTTC. Translation: CSVADRGGGYTF.

J is TRBJ2-7 and V is TRBV29-1; D may be TRBD1 (8 bases). The CDR3 runs to 13 residues. Germline assignment: CDR1 SQVTM and CDR2 ANQGSEA. V lost 6 bases and J 6 bases, leaving 18 bases between the germline ends. The CDR3: CSVQTDREGEQYF. Here the CDR3 DNA reads TGCAGCGTCCAAACGGACAGGGAGGGCGAGCAGTACTTC.

This clone is a singleton in its sample. This chain connects TRBV18 to TRBJ2-3; 8 bases agree with TRBD2. In germline, CDR1 is KGHSH, CDR2 LQKENI. The CDR3 is made up of 13 amino acids. The V segment lost 4 bases and the J segment 5 bases; nucleotides outside the gene matches: 2. CDR3: CASSLAGGDTQYF. CDR3 bases: TGTGCCAGCTCACTGGCGGGGGGAGATACGCAGTATTTT.